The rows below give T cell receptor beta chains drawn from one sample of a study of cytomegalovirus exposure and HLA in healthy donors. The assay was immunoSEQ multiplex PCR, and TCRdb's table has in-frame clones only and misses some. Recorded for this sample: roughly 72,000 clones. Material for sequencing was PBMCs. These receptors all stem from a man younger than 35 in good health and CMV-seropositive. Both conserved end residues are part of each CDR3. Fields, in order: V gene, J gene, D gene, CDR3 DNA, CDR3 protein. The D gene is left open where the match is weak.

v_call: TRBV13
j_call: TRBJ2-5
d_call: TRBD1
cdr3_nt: TGTGCCAGCAGCCTCCGTGGGACAGAGTACCAAGAGACCCAGTACTTC
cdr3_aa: CASSLRGTEYQETQYF

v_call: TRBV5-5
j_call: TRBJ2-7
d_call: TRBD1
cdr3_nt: TGTGCCAGCAGACCATCCGGGACAGGGCATTACGAGCAGTACTTC
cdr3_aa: CASRPSGTGHYEQYF

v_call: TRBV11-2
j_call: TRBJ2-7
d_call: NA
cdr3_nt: TGTGCCAGCAGCGCGGGACTGATCTACGAGCAGTACTTC
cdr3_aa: CASSAGLIYEQYF

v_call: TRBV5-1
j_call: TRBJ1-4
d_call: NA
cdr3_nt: TGCGCCAGCAGCTTGAACCGACAGGCAACTAATGAAAAACTGTTTTTT
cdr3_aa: CASSLNRQATNEKLFF

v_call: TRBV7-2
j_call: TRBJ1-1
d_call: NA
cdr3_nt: TGTGCCAGCAGCTTAGTTTCAGGGGCTGAAGCTTTCTTT
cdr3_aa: CASSLVSGAEAFF

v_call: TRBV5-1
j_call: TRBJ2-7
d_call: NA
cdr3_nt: TGCGCCAGCAGCTTGACCTCGGGTTACGAGCAGTACTTC
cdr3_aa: CASSLTSGYEQYF

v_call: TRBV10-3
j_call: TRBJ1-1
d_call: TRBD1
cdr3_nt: TGTGCCATCAGTGAAGGGACAGTCCAAGCTTTCTTT
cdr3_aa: CAISEGTVQAFF

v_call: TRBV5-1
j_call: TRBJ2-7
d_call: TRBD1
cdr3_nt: TGCGCCAGCAGCTTGGGAAGGGGGCGACCCGAGCAGTACTTC
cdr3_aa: CASSLGRGRPEQYF

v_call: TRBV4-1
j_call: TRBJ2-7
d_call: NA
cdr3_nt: TGCGCCAGCAGCCAAGGGTTACCCGGGGTCGAGCAGTACTTC
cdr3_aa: CASSQGLPGVEQYF

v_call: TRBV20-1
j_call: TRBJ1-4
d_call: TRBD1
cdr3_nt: TGCAGTGTCGTGGCGGGACAGCTGTTTTTT
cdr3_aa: CSVVAGQLFF

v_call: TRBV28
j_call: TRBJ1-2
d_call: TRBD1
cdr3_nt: TGTGCCAGCAGATCGGGACAGGGGGACTATGGCTACACCTTC
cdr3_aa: CASRSGQGDYGYTF

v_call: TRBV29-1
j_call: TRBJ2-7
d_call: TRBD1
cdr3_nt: TGCAGCGCCGTTGGGGACAGGGGATCCTACGAGCAGTACTTC
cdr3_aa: CSAVGDRGSYEQYF

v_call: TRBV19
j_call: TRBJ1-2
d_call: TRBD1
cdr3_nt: TGTGCCAGTAGTCCGACAGGGATCAACTATGGCTACACCTTC
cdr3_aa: CASSPTGINYGYTF

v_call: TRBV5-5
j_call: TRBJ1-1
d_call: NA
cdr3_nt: TGTGCCAGCAGCTTGTGGGACTCGAACACTGAAGCTTTCTTT
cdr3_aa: CASSLWDSNTEAFF

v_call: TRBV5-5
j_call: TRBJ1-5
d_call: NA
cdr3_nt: TGTGCCAGCAGCTTAGCGGGTCTTTTGGGTCAGCCCCAGCATTTT
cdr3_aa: CASSLAGLLGQPQHF

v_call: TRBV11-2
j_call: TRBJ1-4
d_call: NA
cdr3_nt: TGTGCCAGCAGCGTCCCCGCCAGGTCTAATGAAAAACTGTTTTTT
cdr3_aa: CASSVPARSNEKLFF

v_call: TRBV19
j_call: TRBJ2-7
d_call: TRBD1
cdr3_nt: TGTGCCAGTAGTATTGGAGACAGGGGCGAGCAGTACTTC
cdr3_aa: CASSIGDRGEQYF

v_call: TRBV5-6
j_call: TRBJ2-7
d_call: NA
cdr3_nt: TGTGCCAGCAGCTTGGGAACTAGCCCCTACGAGCAGTACTTC
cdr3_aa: CASSLGTSPYEQYF

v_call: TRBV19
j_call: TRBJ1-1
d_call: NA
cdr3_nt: TGTGCCAGCTCGTACGGGGACACTGAAGCTTTCTTT
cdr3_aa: CASSYGDTEAFF

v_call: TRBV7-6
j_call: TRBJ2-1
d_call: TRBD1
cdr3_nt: TGTGCCAGCAGTTTGGACAGGTACTACAATGAGCAGTTCTTC
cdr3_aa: CASSLDRYYNEQFF

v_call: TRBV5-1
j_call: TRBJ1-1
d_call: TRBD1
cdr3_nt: TGCGCCAGCAGCTTCACAGGGGGGGGAAACACTGAAGCTTTCTTT
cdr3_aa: CASSFTGGGNTEAFF

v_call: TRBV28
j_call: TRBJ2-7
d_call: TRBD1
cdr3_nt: TGTGCCAGCAGGGACAGGGGGCAACACGAGCAGTACTTC
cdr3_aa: CASRDRGQHEQYF

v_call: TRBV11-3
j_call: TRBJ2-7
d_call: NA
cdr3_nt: TGTGCCAGCAGCTTCGGTGACAGTGGGGCGTACGAGCAGTACTTC
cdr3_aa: CASSFGDSGAYEQYF

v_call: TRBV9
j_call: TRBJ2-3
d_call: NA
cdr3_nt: TGTGCCAGCAGCCCGACGCAGTATTTT
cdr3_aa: CASSPTQYF

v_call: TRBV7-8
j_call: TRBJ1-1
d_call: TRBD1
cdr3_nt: TGTGCCAGCAGCCTCCTGGGACAGCTCACTGAAGCTTTCTTT
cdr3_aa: CASSLLGQLTEAFF

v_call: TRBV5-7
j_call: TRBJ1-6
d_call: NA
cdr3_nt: TGTGCCAGCAGCCCCATAAGCACGGGTTCACCCCTCCACTTT
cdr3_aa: CASSPISTGSPLHF

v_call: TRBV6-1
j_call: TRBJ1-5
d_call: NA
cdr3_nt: TGTGCCAGCAGTGAAATGGGCATTTATCAGCCCCAGCATTTT
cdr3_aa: CASSEMGIYQPQHF

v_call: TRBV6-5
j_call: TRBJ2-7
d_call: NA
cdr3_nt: TGTGCCAGCAGCCTAACAGGCACACTCCCCTACGAGCAGTACTTC
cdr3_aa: CASSLTGTLPYEQYF

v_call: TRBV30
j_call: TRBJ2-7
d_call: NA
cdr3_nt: TGTGCCTGGAGTGCCGGGACTTTGTACGAGCAGTACTTC
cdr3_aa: CAWSAGTLYEQYF

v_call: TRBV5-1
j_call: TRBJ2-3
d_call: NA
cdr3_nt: TGCGCCAGCAGCTTCCGGGACTCTCGCACAGATACGCAGTATTTT
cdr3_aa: CASSFRDSRTDTQYF

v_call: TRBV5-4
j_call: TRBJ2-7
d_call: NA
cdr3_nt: TGTGCCAGCAGCTCCCTGGACAGTTCCTACGAGCAGTACTTC
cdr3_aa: CASSSLDSSYEQYF

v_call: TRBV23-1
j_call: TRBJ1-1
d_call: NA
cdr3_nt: TGCGCCAGCAGTCATTGGCAGGATAACACTGAAGCTTTCTTT
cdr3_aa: CASSHWQDNTEAFF

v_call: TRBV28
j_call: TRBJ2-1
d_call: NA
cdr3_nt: TGTGCCAGCGGACTTCCTACCTCCTACAATGAGCAGTTCTTC
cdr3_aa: CASGLPTSYNEQFF

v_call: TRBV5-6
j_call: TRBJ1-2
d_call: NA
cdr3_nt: TGTGCCAGCAGCCGATTAATACAGAGCTTTAATGGCTACACCTTC
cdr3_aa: CASSRLIQSFNGYTF

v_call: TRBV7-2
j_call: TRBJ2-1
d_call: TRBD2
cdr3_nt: TGTGCCAGCAGCTTAGCGGGAGGGTATGAGCAGTTCTTC
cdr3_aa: CASSLAGGYEQFF

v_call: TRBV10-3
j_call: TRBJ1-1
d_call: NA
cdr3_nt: TGTGCCATCAGTGAGATTCCCTCGGAGAGGGGACTCCATGAAGCTTTCTTT
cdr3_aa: CAISEIPSERGLHEAFF

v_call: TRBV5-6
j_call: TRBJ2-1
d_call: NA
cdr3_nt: TGTGCCAGCAGCTTCGGGGTATCCTACAATGAGCAGTTCTTC
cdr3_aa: CASSFGVSYNEQFF

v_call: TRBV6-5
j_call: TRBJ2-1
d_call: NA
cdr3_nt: TGTGCCAGCAGAATACGCGGGACGGCCGACAATGAGCAGTTCTTC
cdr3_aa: CASRIRGTADNEQFF

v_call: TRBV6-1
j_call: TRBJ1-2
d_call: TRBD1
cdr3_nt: TGTGCCAGCAGTACCAACAGGGGGCTAGGGTATGGCTACACCTTC
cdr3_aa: CASSTNRGLGYGYTF

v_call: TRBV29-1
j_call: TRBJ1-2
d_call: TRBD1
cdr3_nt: TGCAGCGTTAACGGACAGGGTTGGGCTAACTATGGCTACACCTTC
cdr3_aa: CSVNGQGWANYGYTF

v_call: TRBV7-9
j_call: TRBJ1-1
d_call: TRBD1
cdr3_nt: TGTGCCAGCAGGCCGGGACAGGGACTAAACACTGAAGCTTTCTTT
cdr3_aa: CASRPGQGLNTEAFF

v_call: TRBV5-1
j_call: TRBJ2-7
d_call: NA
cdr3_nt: TGCGCCAGCAGCGGGCCAGGGGCATCCTACGAGCAGTACTTC
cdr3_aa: CASSGPGASYEQYF

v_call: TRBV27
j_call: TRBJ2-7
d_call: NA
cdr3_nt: TGTGCCAGCCCCAATTGGTGCGACTGCGTAAGCACCCACGAGCAGTACTTC
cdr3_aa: CASPNWCDCVSTHEQYF

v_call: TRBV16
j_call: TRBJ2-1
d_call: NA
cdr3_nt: TGTGCCAGCAGCCTAGGCGGTGCGGAGCAGTTCTTC
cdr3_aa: CASSLGGAEQFF

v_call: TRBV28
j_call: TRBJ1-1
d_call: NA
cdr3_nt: TGTGCCAGCAGTTTCTTAAGAGGGCTGACTGAAGCTTTCTTT
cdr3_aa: CASSFLRGLTEAFF

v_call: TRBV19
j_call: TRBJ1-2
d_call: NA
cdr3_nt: TGTGCCAGCTCGACAGGAGCTAACTATGGCTACACCTTC
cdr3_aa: CASSTGANYGYTF

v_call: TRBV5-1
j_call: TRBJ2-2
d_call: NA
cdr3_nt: TGCGCCAGCAGCCCCTCATCGGACAGTGCCACCGGGGAGCTGTTTTTT
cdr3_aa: CASSPSSDSATGELFF

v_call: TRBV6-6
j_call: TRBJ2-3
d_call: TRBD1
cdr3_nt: TGTGCCAGCAGTTCCGGGACAGGGAGTGATACGCAGTATTTT
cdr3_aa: CASSSGTGSDTQYF

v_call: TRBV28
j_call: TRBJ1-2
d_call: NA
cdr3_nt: TGTGCCAGCAGCCCCCCCGACCGGACAGTCTATGGCTACACCTTC
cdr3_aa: CASSPPDRTVYGYTF

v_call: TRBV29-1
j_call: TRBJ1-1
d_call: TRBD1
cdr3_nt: TGCAGCGTTGCAGCAGGGGGCCGGAACACTGAAGCTTTCTTT
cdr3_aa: CSVAAGGRNTEAFF